The T cell receptor (beta chain) described here comes from a study of blood T cell repertoires in COVID-19. Study summary: Italy, Spain and the United States were the sources of the convalescent and acute COVID-19 samples. T cells, B-cell-depleted T cells, or PBMCs provided the cDNA or gDNA that served as material.

Trimming cost V 1 base and J 0 bases, with 7 bases left between them. The germline V gene has CDR1 LNHNV and CDR2 YYDKDF (reference sequence). The CDR3 has 15 residues. Seattle cases were enrolled at active infection and followed longitudinally. Original handling: Researchers report that nucleated cell counts were estimated from reference gene primer amplification. Repertoires were generated with immunoSEQ multiplex PCR, while TCRdb's copy carries only in-frame clones and drops some. V and J calls plus clone size are reproduced from that table; the DNA served to infer D and trimming. Among around 440,000 clones listed, 88% were seen once.

V gene TRBV15 combines with J gene TRBJ1-3; D is unclear. Sequenced sample: peripheral blood. The clonotype was recovered from a woman in her fifties or sixties with COVID-19, enrolled during active disease. The DNA for the CDR3 is TGTGCCACCAGCAGAGGGCCAGTCTCTGGAAACACCATATATTTT. As protein: CATSRGPVSGNTIYF.